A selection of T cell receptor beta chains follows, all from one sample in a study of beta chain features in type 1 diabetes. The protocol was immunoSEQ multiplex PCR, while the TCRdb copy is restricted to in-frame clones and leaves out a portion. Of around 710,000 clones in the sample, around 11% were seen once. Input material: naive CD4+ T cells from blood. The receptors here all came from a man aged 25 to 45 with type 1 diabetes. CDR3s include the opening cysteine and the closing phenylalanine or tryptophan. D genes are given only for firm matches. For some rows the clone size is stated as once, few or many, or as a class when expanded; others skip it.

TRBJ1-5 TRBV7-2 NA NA CASSLGEVLNQPQHF TGTGCCAGCAGCTTAGGGGAAGTACTCAATCAGCCCCAGCATTTT
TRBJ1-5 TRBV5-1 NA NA CASSLDPKGQPQHF TGCGCCAGCAGCTTGGACCCTAAGGGGCAGCCCCAGCATTTT
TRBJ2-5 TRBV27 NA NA CASSYGPPNQETQYF TGTGCCAGCAGTTATGGACCGCCAAACCAAGAGACCCAGTACTTC
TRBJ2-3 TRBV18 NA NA CASSLRGDTDTQYF TGTGCCAGCTCACTCAGGGGAGACACAGATACGCAGTATTTT
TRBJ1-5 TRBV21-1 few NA CASSKDGGGNQPQHF TGTGCCAGCAGCAAAGATGGGGGCGGCAATCAGCCCCAGCATTTT
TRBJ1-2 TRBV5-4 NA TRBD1 CASSLQGANGYTF TGTGCCAGCAGCTTACAGGGGGCGAATGGCTACACCTTC
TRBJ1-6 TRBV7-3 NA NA CASSLSGDSPLHF TGTGCCAGCAGCTTGTCGGGGGATTCACCCCTCCACTTT
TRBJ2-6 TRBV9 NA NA CASRAPGSGANVLTF TGTGCCAGCAGAGCCCCCGGATCCGGGGCCAACGTCCTGACTTTC
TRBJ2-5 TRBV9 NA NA CASSPRGQQETQYF TGTGCCAGCAGCCCTAGGGGCCAGCAAGAGACCCAGTACTTC
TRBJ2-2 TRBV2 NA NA CASSASGANTGELFF TGTGCCAGCAGTGCCTCAGGCGCGAACACCGGGGAGCTGTTTTTT
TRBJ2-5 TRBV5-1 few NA CASSLGGGETQYF TGCGCCAGCAGCTTGGGAGGAGGAGAGACCCAGTACTTC
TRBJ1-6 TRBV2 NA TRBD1 CASSEDRGSSYNSPLHF TGTGCCAGCAGTGAGGACAGGGGGAGCTCCTATAATTCACCCCTCCACTTT
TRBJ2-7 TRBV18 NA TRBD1 CASSPSTGGLGYEQYF TGTGCCAGCTCACCCTCGACAGGGGGCTTAGGCTACGAGCAGTACTTC
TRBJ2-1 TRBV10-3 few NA CAISELVGRERKSNNEQFF TGTGCCATCAGTGAACTCGTCGGTCGCGAAAGGAAGAGCAACAATGAGCAGTTCTTC
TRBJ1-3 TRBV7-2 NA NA CASSTGSIGNTIYF TGTGCCAGCAGCACAGGGTCGATTGGAAACACCATATATTTT
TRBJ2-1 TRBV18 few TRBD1 CASSQINGQGNNEQFF TGTGCCAGCTCACAGATAAATGGACAGGGGAACAATGAGCAGTTCTTC
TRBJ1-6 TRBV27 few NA CASSLPGDGSPLHF TGTGCCAGCAGTTTACCAGGGGACGGTTCACCCCTCCACTTT
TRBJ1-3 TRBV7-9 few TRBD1 CASSSTTGGNTIYF TGTGCCAGCAGCTCAACGACAGGGGGTAACACCATATATTTT
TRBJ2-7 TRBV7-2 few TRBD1 CASSLSRDRSYEQYF TGTGCCAGCAGCTTGAGCCGGGACAGATCCTACGAGCAGTACTTC
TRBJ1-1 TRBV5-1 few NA CASSLESGAEAFF TGCGCCAGCAGCTTGGAATCGGGAGCTGAAGCTTTCTTT
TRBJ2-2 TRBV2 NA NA CASSERVSGELFF TGTGCCAGCAGTGAGAGGGTCTCCGGGGAGCTGTTTTTT
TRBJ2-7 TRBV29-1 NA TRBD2 CSALPPSRGALEEQYF TGCAGCGCTCTCCCTCCCTCGCGGGGGGCCCTTGAAGAGCAGTACTTC
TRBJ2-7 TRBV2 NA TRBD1 CASRKPDRAPREQYF TGTGCCAGCAGAAAACCCGACAGGGCCCCTAGAGAGCAGTACTTC
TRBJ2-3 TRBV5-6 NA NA CASSLMGDTQYF TGTGCCAGCAGCTTGATGGGAGATACGCAGTATTTT
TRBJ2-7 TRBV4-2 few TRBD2 CASSQDLLAGPYEQYF TGTGCCAGCAGCCAAGATTTGCTAGCGGGTCCCTACGAGCAGTACTTC
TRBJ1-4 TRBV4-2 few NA CASSQGGKEKLFF TGTGCCAGCAGCCAGGGAGGGAAAGAAAAACTGTTTTTT
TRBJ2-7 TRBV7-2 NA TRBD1 CASSLAEDRGSYEQYF TGTGCCAGCAGCTTAGCTGAGGACAGGGGATCCTACGAGCAGTACTTC
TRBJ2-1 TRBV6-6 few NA CASSLGEGNEQFF TGTGCCAGCAGCCTCGGCGAGGGGAATGAGCAGTTCTTC
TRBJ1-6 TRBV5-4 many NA CASSWDKTSSPLHF TGTGCCAGCAGCTGGGACAAGACCTCTTCACCCCTCCACTTT
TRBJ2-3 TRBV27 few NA CASSLWAGASDTQYF TGTGCCAGCAGTTTATGGGCGGGGGCCTCAGATACGCAGTATTTT
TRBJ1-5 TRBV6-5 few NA CASSFPTGNSNQPQHF TGTGCCAGCAGTTTTCCGACAGGAAATAGCAATCAGCCCCAGCATTTT
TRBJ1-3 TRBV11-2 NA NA CASGSGSSGNTIYF TGTGCCTCTGGGTCGGGGAGCTCTGGAAACACCATATATTTT
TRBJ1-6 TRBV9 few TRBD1 CASSLADRVSSPLHF TGTGCCAGCAGCCTAGCAGACAGGGTTAGTTCACCCCTCCACTTT
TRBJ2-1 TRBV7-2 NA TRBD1 CASSGRTGGNEQFF TGTGCCAGCAGCGGACGGACAGGGGGGAATGAGCAGTTCTTC